This T cell receptor (beta chain) originates from a study of blood T cells in healthy people across ages. Study-wide points: Researchers report that TCR beta diversity correlated strongly with naive T cell percentage.

This clonotype occurred many times. The target antigen is unknown. Primers used in a second PCR of about 6 to 11 cycles were a sample-barcoded 5' primer and a J-beta primer mix. Every single cDNA molecule received a tag from a template-switch adaptor with 12 random nucleotides. Each CDR3 protein is one row after TCRdb ran MiXCR on the 5' RACE reads. The sample records 710,000 or so distinct CDR3 sequences, 32% being singletons. The CDR3 has 12 amino acids. The origin of this receptor is a woman older than 75 in good health. The sample comprised blood. The genes are TRBV21-1 and TRBJ1-2; the table's D gene call, TRBD1, was not cross checked with the DNA. TRBV21-1 is a listed pseudogene. The CDR3 protein is CASSYREHGYTF. CDR3 coding DNA: TGTGCCAGCAGCTACAGGGAACATGGCTACACCTTC.